This T cell receptor (beta chain) is from a study of cytomegalovirus exposure and HLA in healthy donors. This clone has only one observation. The CDR3 runs to 16 residues. Trimming removed 7 bases from V and 5 bases from J; junction bases left unmatched: 11. The germline V gene has CDR1 MDHEN and CDR2 SYDVKM. Researchers ran the PCR with 60 Vbeta and 13 Jbeta primers. The protocol was immunoSEQ multiplex PCR, while the TCRdb copy is restricted to in-frame clones and leaves out a portion. Of around 50,000 clones in the sample, roughly 75% were seen once. The sample consisted of PBMCs. The V gene is TRBV28, the J gene TRBJ2-1; 10 bases map to TRBD2. The sequence derives from a man aged 25 to 40 in good health and CMV-seropositive. The CDR3: CASTLSGGAYNNEQFF. CDR3 nucleotide sequence: TGTGCCAGCACTCTCAGCGGGGGGGCATATAACAATGAGCAGTTCTTC.